A selection of T cell receptor beta chains follows, all from one sample in a study of OX40 agonist ivuxolimab in advanced cancers. Sequencing used immunoSEQ multiplex PCR; TCRdb keeps in-frame clones, though not all of them. The sample lists 80,000 to 100,000 clones, 90% occurring once. The sequencing used CD4+ or CD8+ T cells sorted from blood, collected in a trial of the OX40 agonist ivuxolimab. All receptors derive from an adult with an advanced solid tumor such as melanoma, head and neck, liver or kidney cancer. Both conserved end residues are part of each CDR3. The D gene is left open where the match is weak. Expanded clones get a size class; other rows say once, few or many, or leave the size out.

V	size	length	D	J	DNA	CDR3
TRBV18	-	13	TRBD2	TRBJ2-7	TGTGCCAGCTCAACCGGGGGACTAGTCGAGCAGTACTTC	CASSTGGLVEQYF
TRBV7-2	-	15	TRBD1	TRBJ2-7	TGTGCCAGCAGCCCAGGGGGTCTCGTGGGCTACGAGCAGTACTTC	CASSPGGLVGYEQYF
TRBV4-2	-	16	TRBD2	TRBJ2-3	TGTGCCAGCAGCCAAGATAGAATGGCGGGAGGGGTGTCGCAGTATTTT	CASSQDRMAGGVSQYF
TRBV6-5	-	13	-	TRBJ2-7	TGTGCCAGCAGCCACAATCCGGGACACCCGATTCGCTTC	CASSHNPGHPIRF
TRBV13	-	15	-	TRBJ2-1	TGTGCCAGCAGCTTCCTAACCACCAGTAGGTATGGGCAGTTCTTC	CASSFLTTSRYGQFF
TRBV7-2	-	16	TRBD2	TRBJ2-7	TGTGCCAGCAGCTTGACTAGCGGGAGGCCCACCTACGAGCAGTACTTC	CASSLTSGRPTYEQYF
TRBV2	-	13	-	TRBJ1-1	TGTGCCAGCAGTATACAGCCGAACACTGAAGCTTTCTTT	CASSIQPNTEAFF
TRBV5-4	-	15	-	TRBJ2-7	TGTGCCAGCAGCTTGGAGGGACATTCGTCCTACGAGCAGTACTTC	CASSLEGHSSYEQYF
TRBV2	-	14	-	TRBJ2-5	TGTGCCAGCAGCAAAAGGGGCAGGGGAGAGACCCAGTACTTC	CASSKRGRGETQYF
TRBV7-2	-	17	TRBD2	TRBJ2-1	TGTGCCAGCAGCTTAGACTGGACTAGCGGGAGGGACAATGAGCAGTTCTTC	CASSLDWTSGRDNEQFF
TRBV5-1	-	16	TRBD1	TRBJ2-7	TGCGCCAGCAGCATCGGACAGGCCCTGGCGTCCTACGAGCAGTACTTC	CASSIGQALASYEQYF
TRBV2	-	15	TRBD1	TRBJ1-2	TGTGCCAGCAGCCGGGGACAGGGGGCTGTCTATGGCTACACCTTC	CASSRGQGAVYGYTF
TRBV4-3	-	13	-	TRBJ2-1	TGCGCCAGCAGCCAAGCATCGGGTCCACGACGGTTCTTC	CASSQASGPRRFF
TRBV10-3	few	16	TRBD1	TRBJ1-3	TGTGCCATCAGACCGGGACAGGGGGTCTCTGGAAACACCATATATTTT	CAIRPGQGVSGNTIYF
TRBV9	-	15	TRBD1	TRBJ2-3	TGTGCCAGCAGCACCGGACAGGGTGTTGCAGATACGCAGTATTTT	CASSTGQGVADTQYF
TRBV7-8	-	15	TRBD2	TRBJ2-7	TGTGCCAGCAGCACCCGGACTAGCGGTACCTACGAGCAGTACTTC	CASSTRTSGTYEQYF
TRBV2	-	12	-	TRBJ2-1	TGTGCCAGCAGTGGGACATTAAATGAGCAGTTCTTC	CASSGTLNEQFF
TRBV19	-	13	-	TRBJ2-3	TGTGCCAGTAGTAATGAAGCCACAGATACGCAGTATTTT	CASSNEATDTQYF
TRBV7-9	-	16	-	TRBJ2-7	TGTGCCAGCAGCTTAGCACAGGGAGGAATTCTCTACGAGCAGTACTTC	CASSLAQGGILYEQYF
TRBV6-5	once	15	TRBD2	TRBJ2-1	TGTGCCAGCAGTTACCCGGGACTAGCGGGAGAGGGGCAGTTCTTC	CASSYPGLAGEGQFF
TRBV5-8	-	14	-	TRBJ1-3	TGTGCCAGCAGCTTCGTAGTATCTGGAAACACCATATATTTT	CASSFVVSGNTIYF
TRBV5-1	-	14	TRBD2	TRBJ2-5	TGCGCCAGCAGGTTACTAGCGGACCAAGAGACCCAGTACTTC	CASRLLADQETQYF
TRBV7-9	-	15	-	TRBJ1-3	TGTGCCAGCAGCTTAGTCTCCCACTCTGGAAACACCATATATTTT	CASSLVSHSGNTIYF
TRBV16	-	14	-	TRBJ2-1	TGTGCCAGCAGCCGATACCTAGCTGCTAATGAGCAGTTCTTC	CASSRYLAANEQFF
TRBV5-1	-	15	-	TRBJ2-3	TGCGCCAGCAGCTTCACCCCGGGCCTCACAGATACGCAGTATTTT	CASSFTPGLTDTQYF
TRBV10-3	-	13	-	TRBJ2-7	TGTGCCATCAGTGAGGGCAAGTTCTACGAGCAGTACTTC	CAISEGKFYEQYF
TRBV27	-	14	TRBD2	TRBJ2-3	TGTGCCAGCAGTCTAGCGGGAGGGGAAGATACGCAGTATTTT	CASSLAGGEDTQYF
TRBV7-3	-	15	TRBD2	TRBJ2-7	TGTGCCAGCAGCCCCGGACTAGCGGGAGGCTACGAGCAGTACTTC	CASSPGLAGGYEQYF
TRBV19	-	14	-	TRBJ1-5	TGTGCCAGTAGTCCCCGTCAGTTGAGCCAGCCCCAGCATTTT	CASSPRQLSQPQHF
TRBV11-3	-	19	TRBD1	TRBJ2-3	TGTGCCAGCAGCTCCGAGGGGACAGCCCCTGCTCTTAGCACAGATACGCAGTATTTT	CASSSEGTAPALSTDTQYF
TRBV9	-	18	TRBD2	TRBJ2-3	TGTGCCAGCAGCGTAGGGCTAGCGGGAGGTCCTGGAACAGATACGCAGTATTTT	CASSVGLAGGPGTDTQYF
TRBV7-2	-	15	-	TRBJ2-5	TGTGCCAGCAGCTTAGGAGGAGGCATCCAAGAGACCCAGTACTTC	CASSLGGGIQETQYF
TRBV20-1	-	11	-	TRBJ2-7	TGCAGTGCAAAGAGTTTCAACGAGCAGTACTTC	CSAKSFNEQYF
TRBV7-2	-	16	TRBD1	TRBJ1-2	TGTGCCAGCAGCGAAGGGACAGGGGGCGCAGGGTATGGCTACACCTTC	CASSEGTGGAGYGYTF
TRBV30	-	13	TRBD1	TRBJ1-1	TGTGCCTGGAGTGTTTGGCAGGGGGCTGAAGCTTTCTTT	CAWSVWQGAEAFF
TRBV7-3	-	15	TRBD1	TRBJ2-1	TGTGCCAGCAGCCTAGCGGACAGGGGAGGAGGTGAGCAGTTCTTC	CASSLADRGGGEQFF
TRBV14	-	17	-	TRBJ2-1	TGTGCCAGCAGCCGCTTTGGTGGGAGAGGCCCCTACAATGAGCAGTTCTTC	CASSRFGGRGPYNEQFF
TRBV9	-	14	-	TRBJ2-3	TGTGCCAGCAGCCCCTCTGTCCGCACAGATACGCAGTATTTT	CASSPSVRTDTQYF
TRBV19	-	15	-	TRBJ2-6	TGTGCCAGTAGCGTCGTGCAGTGGGGGGCCAACGTCCTGACTTTC	CASSVVQWGANVLTF
TRBV6-1	-	13	-	TRBJ2-1	TGTGCCAGCAGTGATGGACTTCTCAATGAGCAGTTCTTC	CASSDGLLNEQFF
TRBV5-6	-	13	-	TRBJ2-1	TGTGCCAGCTCGCCGCGACTAGTCGGTGAGCAGTTCTTC	CASSPRLVGEQFF
TRBV30	-	15	-	TRBJ2-3	TGTGCCTGGAGTGTAGGGCAGGGGTGGGAAGATACGCAGTATTTT	CAWSVGQGWEDTQYF
TRBV5-6	-	16	TRBD1	TRBJ1-5	TGTGCCAGCAGCTCCCGGACAGGGGCGCCGGATCAGCCCCAGCATTTT	CASSSRTGAPDQPQHF
TRBV18	-	18	-	TRBJ2-7	TGTGCCAGCTCACCCCTCCGGGTGCCAGGGAGAGAGTCCTACGAGCAGTACTTC	CASSPLRVPGRESYEQYF
TRBV5-8	-	13	-	TRBJ1-5	TGTGCCAGCAGTTTGGGGCAGAAACAGCCCCAGCATTTT	CASSLGQKQPQHF
TRBV6-5	-	15	TRBD1	TRBJ1-1	TGTGCCAGCAAGGCCACCGGGACAGGCGGGACTGAAGCTTTCTTT	CASKATGTGGTEAFF
TRBV28	-	19	TRBD2	TRBJ2-1	TGTGCCAGCAGTTCCCTATCGTTTCGCGGGAGAGGAGGGTACAATGAGCAGTTCTTC	CASSSLSFRGRGGYNEQFF
TRBV28	-	15	TRBD2	TRBJ2-1	TGTGCCAGCAGTCCGGGACTAGCGGGAGCGTTAGGGCAGTTCTTC	CASSPGLAGALGQFF
TRBV7-6	-	16	TRBD2	TRBJ2-2	TGTGCCAGCAGCCCACTAGCGGGGGCGGGCACCGGGGAGCTGTTTTTT	CASSPLAGAGTGELFF
TRBV5-8	-	14	-	TRBJ1-2	TGTGCCAGCAGCTTGCTTCAGGGTATTCATGGCTACACCTTC	CASSLLQGIHGYTF
TRBV25-1	-	15	-	TRBJ1-1	TGTGCCAGCAGTGGACCGGGACCGCCGGCCACTGAAGCTTTCTTT	CASSGPGPPATEAFF
TRBV19	once	14	-	TRBJ1-2	TGTGCCAGTACCCTGACAGGAATCAACTATGGCTACACCTTC	CASTLTGINYGYTF
TRBV5-6	-	13	-	TRBJ2-7	TGTGCCAGCAGTTGGGGCCCCACCTACGAGCAGTACTTC	CASSWGPTYEQYF
TRBV30	-	15	TRBD2	TRBJ2-1	TGTGCCTGGAGTGAGGGACTAGCGGCCTACAATGAGCAGTTCTTC	CAWSEGLAAYNEQFF
TRBV6-6	-	13	-	TRBJ1-2	TGTGCCAGCAGTTTTATCGACTCCCTTGGCTACACCTTC	CASSFIDSLGYTF
TRBV18	-	20	TRBD2	TRBJ2-1	TGTGCCAGCTCACCAGCTTTCGGACTAGCGGGACCGCGCTCCTACAATGAGCAGTTCTTC	CASSPAFGLAGPRSYNEQFF
TRBV5-6	once	16	TRBD2	TRBJ2-3	TGTGCCAGCAGCTTGGACAGCGGGATGTTCACAGATACGCAGTATTTT	CASSLDSGMFTDTQYF
TRBV6-5	-	16	TRBD2	TRBJ2-6	TGTGCCAGCAGTTCGGGACTATCCTCTGGGGCCAACGTCCTGACTTTC	CASSSGLSSGANVLTF